This T cell receptor (beta chain) was documented in a study of T cell changes during pregnancy in multiple sclerosis. Profiling relied on immunoSEQ multiplex PCR, and the TCRdb table lists in-frame clones only, not all of them. Here the sample spans under 90,000 clones, 92% being singletons. CDR1 and CDR2 from the germline V gene are SGHTA and FQGTGA. The CDR3 covers 13 residues. The J segment lost 2 bases and the V segment lost 8 bases, leaving 1 base of the junction unmatched. The chain carries TRBV7-3 and TRBJ1-1; 11 bases map to TRBD1. The source material was peripheral blood, sampled in the second trimester of pregnancy. The receptor comes from a female donor in good health, enrolled as a control in a pregnancy study. CDR3 sequence (DNA): TGTGCCAGCGGACAGGGGGCTAACACTGAAGCTTTCTTT. This codes for CASGQGANTEAFF.